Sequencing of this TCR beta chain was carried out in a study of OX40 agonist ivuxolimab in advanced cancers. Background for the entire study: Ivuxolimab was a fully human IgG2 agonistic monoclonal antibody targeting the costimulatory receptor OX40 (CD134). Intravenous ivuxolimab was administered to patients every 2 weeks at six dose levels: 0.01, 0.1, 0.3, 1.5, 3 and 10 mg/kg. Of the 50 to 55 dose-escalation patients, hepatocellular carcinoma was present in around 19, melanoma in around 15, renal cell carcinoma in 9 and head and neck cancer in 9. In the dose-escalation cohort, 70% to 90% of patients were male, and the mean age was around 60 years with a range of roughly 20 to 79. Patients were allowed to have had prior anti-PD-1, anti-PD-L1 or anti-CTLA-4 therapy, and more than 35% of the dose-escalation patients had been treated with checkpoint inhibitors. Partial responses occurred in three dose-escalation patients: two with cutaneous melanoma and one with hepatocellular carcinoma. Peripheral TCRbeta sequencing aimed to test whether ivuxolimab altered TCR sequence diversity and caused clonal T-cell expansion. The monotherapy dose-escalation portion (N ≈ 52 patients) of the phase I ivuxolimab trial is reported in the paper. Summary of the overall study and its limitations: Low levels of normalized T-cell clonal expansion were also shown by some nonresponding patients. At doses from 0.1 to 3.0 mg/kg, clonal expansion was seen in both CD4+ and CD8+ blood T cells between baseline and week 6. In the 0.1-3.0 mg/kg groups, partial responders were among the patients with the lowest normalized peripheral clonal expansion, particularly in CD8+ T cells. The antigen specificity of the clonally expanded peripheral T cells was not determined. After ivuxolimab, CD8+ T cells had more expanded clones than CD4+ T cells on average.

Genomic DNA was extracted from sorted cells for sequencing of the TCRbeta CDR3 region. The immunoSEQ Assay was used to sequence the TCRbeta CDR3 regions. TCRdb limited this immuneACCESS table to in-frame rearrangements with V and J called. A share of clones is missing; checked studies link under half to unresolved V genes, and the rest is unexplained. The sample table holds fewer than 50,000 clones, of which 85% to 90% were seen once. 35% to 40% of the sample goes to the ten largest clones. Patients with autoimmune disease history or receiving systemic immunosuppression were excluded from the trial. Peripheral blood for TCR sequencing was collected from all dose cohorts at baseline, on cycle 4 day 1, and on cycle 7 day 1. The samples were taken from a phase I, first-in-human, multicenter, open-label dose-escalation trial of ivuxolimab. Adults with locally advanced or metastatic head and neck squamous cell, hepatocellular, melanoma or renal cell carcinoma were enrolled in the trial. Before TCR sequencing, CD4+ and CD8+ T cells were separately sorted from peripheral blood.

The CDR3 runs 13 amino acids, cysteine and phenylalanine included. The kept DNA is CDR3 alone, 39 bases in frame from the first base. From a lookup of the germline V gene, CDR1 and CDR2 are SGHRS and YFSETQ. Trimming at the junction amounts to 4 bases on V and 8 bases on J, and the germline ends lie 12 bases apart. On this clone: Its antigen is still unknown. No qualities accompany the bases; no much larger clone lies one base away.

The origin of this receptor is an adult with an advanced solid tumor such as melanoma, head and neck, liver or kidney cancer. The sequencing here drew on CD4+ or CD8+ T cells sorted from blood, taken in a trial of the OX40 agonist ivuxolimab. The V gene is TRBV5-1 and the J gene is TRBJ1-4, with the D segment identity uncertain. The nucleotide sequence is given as TGCGCCAGCAGCCCCAGCCGCGGAGAAAAACTGTTTTTT. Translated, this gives CASSPSRGEKLFF.